Listed here are 23 T cell receptor beta chains from one sample, sequenced in a study of shared clonotypes between healthy human individuals. Profiling relied on immunoSEQ multiplex PCR, and the TCRdb table lists in-frame clones only, not all of them. Altogether about 980,000 clones are present, more than 75% being singletons, with the ten largest covering approximately 1.5%. The source material was memory CD4+ T cells sorted from blood. Subset in this sample: CD45RA-negative fraction. Receptor source: a man aged 18 to 29 in good health.

This rearrangement joins TRBV9 to TRBJ2-5, with D perhaps being TRBD1 or TRBD2 (5 bases each). The CDR3 totals 13 residues. Deletions cut 2 bases from V and 5 bases from J, with 10 bases between. The germline V gene encodes CDR1 SGDLS and CDR2 YYNGEE. The CDR3 region has the DNA TGTGCCAGCAGCGTGACGGGGCCGGAGACCCAGTACTTC. As protein: CASSVTGPETQYF. Drawing the rest from reference TRBV9 and TRBJ2-5, the complete variable domain is DSGVTQTPKHLITATGQRVTLRCSPRSGDLSVYWYQQSLDQGLQFLIQYYNGEERAKGNILERFSAQQFPDLHSELNLSSLELGDSALYFCASSVTGPETQYFGPGTRLLVL.

The J gene is TRBJ2-3, the V gene TRBV19; D unresolved. CDR1 and CDR2 from the germline V gene are LNHDA and SQIVND (reference sequence). CDR3 length: 13 residues. Trimming pared 7 bases from V and 0 bases from J, leaving 8 bases between. The CDR3 region has the DNA TGTGCCAGTATGGGCCAGAGCACAGATACGCAGTATTTT. This translates into CASMGQSTDTQYF.

J is TRBJ2-7 and V is TRBV4-1, with 8 bases aligning to TRBD2. J gave up 5 bases and V 4 bases, and 13 bases lay outside the gene matches. There are 16 residues in the CDR3. Germline V gene data show CDR1 as MGHRA and CDR2 as YSYEKL. As DNA, the CDR3 is TGCGCCAGCAGCCCCCGAGGTCTCGCGGGAGGTGACGAGCAGTACTTC. Translated, it gives CASSPRGLAGGDEQYF.

The chain couples TRBV28 to TRBJ2-2; D is possibly TRBD2 (5 bases). The CDR3 has 17 amino acids. Trimming removed 5 bases at V and 4 bases at J, with 20 bases between. CDR1 MDHEN and CDR2 SYDVKM come from the germline V gene. The CDR3 is CASSPRPDGGRTGELFF. DNA for the CDR3: TGTGCCAGCAGTCCCCGGCCCGATGGAGGACGCACCGGGGAGCTGTTTTTT.

The chain carries TRBV6-4 and TRBJ2-7, with D perhaps TRBD2 (6 bases). CDR3 size: 17 residues. CDR1 is MRHNA, CDR2 SNTAGT, per germline. Trimming took 0 bases from V and 0 from J, leaving 15 bases between them. The CDR3 sequence is CASSDSIREPSSYEQYF. The CDR3 bases are TGTGCCAGCAGTGACTCGATTCGGGAGCCGAGCTCCTACGAGCAGTACTTC.

DNA for the CDR3: TGTGCCACCAGCAGAGTGATCACGCTAGCCGGGGAGCTGTTTTTT. Its protein is CATSRVITLAGELFF. V gene TRBV15 combines with J gene TRBJ2-2; D is ambiguous. V was pared by 1 base and J by 6 bases, with 12 bases between. Germline V lookup: CDR1 LNHNV, CDR2 YYDKDF (reference sequence). The length of the CDR3 is 15 residues.

This chain uses TRBV5-1 with TRBJ1-1; 9 nucleotides align to TRBD1. Unmatched junction bases numbered 4, after V lost 3 bases and J lost 1 base. CDR1 is SGHRS, CDR2 YFSETQ, per germline. The CDR3 length is 15 residues. Here the CDR3 DNA reads TGCGCCAGCAGCTCTACAGGGGGCACGAACACTGAAGCTTTCTTT. This gives the protein CASSSTGGTNTEAFF.

This chain links TRBV4-2 with TRBJ2-7, with a weak D call TRBD2 (5 bases). The CDR3 runs to 14 residues. Trimming removed 6 bases at V and 6 bases at J, with 18 bases between. The germline gives CDR1 LGHNA, CDR2 YNFKEQ. CDR3 DNA sequence: TGTGCCAGCAGTCGCACGGGGTCGGTGGGCGAGCAGTACTTC. It yields the protein CASSRTGSVGEQYF.

A remark on this clone: Compared with germline, one end of the junction differs, possibly owing to a read error. This chain links TRBV6-6 with TRBJ1-2; a weak D match, TRBD1 (5 bases). Germline CDR1 is MNHNY and CDR2 is SVGAGI (reference sequence). The CDR3 covers 10 residues. In DNA, the CDR3 is TGTGCCAGCAGTGAGGAGGACACGTCCTTC. As protein: CASSEEDTSF.

A remark on this clone: Within the sample, other DNA sequences also encode this same CDR3. J is TRBJ2-1 and V is TRBV9; no reliable D call. The CDR3 extends over 14 amino acids. Germline V gene lookup returns CDR1 SGDLS and CDR2 YYNGEE. The V gene lost 4 bases and the J gene lost 0 bases, with 8 bases spanning the gap. The CDR3 nucleotides read TGTGCCAGCAGCCCTCGGAGCTCCTACAATGAGCAGTTCTTC. This sequence encodes CASSPRSSYNEQFF.

The chain employs TRBV5-1 and TRBJ2-5, with D possibly TRBD1 on 6 matching bases. The ends were cut back, 3 bases at V and 4 bases at J, with 7 bases in the middle. Per the germline V gene, CDR1 is SGHRS and CDR2 is YFSETQ. This CDR3 has 12 residues. CDR3 sequence reads: CASSSDRETQYF. As DNA, the CDR3 is TGCGCCAGCAGCTCGGACAGAGAGACCCAGTACTTC.

This chain links TRBV6-5 with TRBJ1-2; 7 bases fit TRBD1. With 9 bases clipped from V and 0 bases from J, the junction kept 10 bases outside the gene matches. Germline values: CDR1 MNHEY, CDR2 SVGAGI. CDR3 size: 15 residues. Here the CDR3 reads CASCRDSYSNYGYTF. CDR3 coding DNA: TGTGCCAGTTGCAGGGACAGCTATTCTAACTATGGCTACACCTTC.

This clone showed up just once. This chain connects TRBV7-9 to TRBJ2-1, with 9 bases that match TRBD2. The CDR3 is 16 residues long. The J segment lost 2 bases and the V segment lost 5 bases, leaving 7 bases of the junction unmatched. Germline CDR1 SEHNR, CDR2 FQNEAQ (reference sequence). The CDR3 sequence: CASSAASGKAYNEQFF. CDR3 bases: TGTGCCAGCAGCGCCGCTAGCGGGAAGGCCTACAATGAGCAGTTCTTC.

The chain employs TRBV19 and TRBJ2-7; 9 bases line up with TRBD1. The CDR3 has 15 residues. The junction had 8 bases not matched to a gene; V was cut back by 5 bases and J by 3 bases. The germline V gene encodes CDR1 LNHDA and CDR2 SQIVND (reference sequence). Here the CDR3 reads CASSFKDRGFYEQYF. Here the CDR3 DNA reads TGTGCCAGTAGTTTTAAGGACAGGGGTTTCTACGAGCAGTACTTC. Complete variable domain (other parts from reference TRBV19 and TRBJ2-7): DGGITQSPKYLFRKEGQNVTLSCEQNLNHDAMYWYRQDPGQGLRLIYYSQIVNDFQKGDIAEGYSVSREKKESFPLTVTSAQKNPTAFYLCASSFKDRGFYEQYFGPGTRLTVT.

The chain is built from TRBV23-1 and TRBJ1-2; D is perhaps TRBD1 (6 bases). TRBV23-1 is reported as an ORF; its role is uncertain. The CDR3 consists of 19 residues. V lost 4 bases and J 4 bases, leaving 28 bases between the germline ends. This chain's CDR3 is CASSLNRPGSGAQLYGYTF. The CDR3 DNA follows: TGCGCCAGCAGTCTTAACCGGCCTGGGTCAGGGGCCCAGCTCTATGGCTACACCTTC.

This clone was counted a few times. The chain recombines TRBV5-4 with TRBJ2-5; D remains unclear. This CDR3 comprises 14 residues. Germline values: CDR1 SGHNT, CDR2 YYREEE (reference sequence). V gave up 1 base and J gave up 1 base, with 8 bases separating them. In nucleotides, the CDR3 is TGTGCCAGCAGCTTGTCTTTAATCCAAGAGACCCAGTACTTC. It is translated as CASSLSLIQETQYF.

In this sample, this clone turned up a few times. The chain has TRBV5-1 and TRBJ1-6; 11 nucleotides line up with TRBD1. The V gene end was trimmed by 1 base and the J gene end by 9 bases; junction bases not matched to a gene: 6. This CDR3 comprises 16 residues. Germline-derived CDR1 and CDR2 are SGHRS and YFSETQ. This chain's CDR3 is CASSLYSGQGGSPLHF. CDR3 coding DNA: TGCGCCAGCAGCTTGTATTCGGGACAGGGGGGTTCACCCCTCCACTTT.

For the CDR3, the DNA is TGTGCCAGCAGTCCCATCCAGGGGCGGCTCGGAGATACGCAGTATTTT. This codes for CASSPIQGRLGDTQYF. The V gene is TRBV7-9, the J gene TRBJ2-3; a possible D gene is TRBD1 (6 bases). The germline V gene has CDR1 SEHNR and CDR2 FQNEAQ (reference sequence). There are 16 residues in the CDR3. V lost 6 bases to trimming and J lost 5 bases, with 21 bases between them.

This clone was detected only a few times. The V gene is TRBV30, the J gene TRBJ1-2; 9 nucleotides agree with TRBD1. The CDR3 sequence is 15 residues long. Germline V CDR1 and CDR2: GTSNPN, SVGIG (reference sequence). Trimming cost V 0 bases and J 7 bases; bases outside gene matches: 9. The CDR3 here is CAWSVRVTGGRGYTF. Here the CDR3 DNA reads TGTGCCTGGAGTGTACGGGTGACAGGGGGACGTGGCTACACCTTC.

This sequence joins TRBV6-1 and TRBJ1-5; tentatively, D is TRBD1 (6 bases). V lost 7 bases to trimming and J lost 4 bases, with 11 bases between them. The CDR3 is made up of 13 amino acids. From germline, CDR1 is MNHNS and CDR2 SASEGT. In nucleotides, the CDR3 is TGTGCCAGCATCTCCACAGGGAATCAGCCCCAGCATTTT. Amino acid sequence: CASISTGNQPQHF.

The J gene is TRBJ2-3, the V gene TRBV5-6; D not resolved. Deletions cut 2 bases from V and 5 bases from J, with 15 bases between. The CDR3 is 15 residues long. Germline values: CDR1 SGHDT, CDR2 YYEEEE. Here the CDR3 reads CASSFEGSARDTQYF. CDR3 DNA: TGTGCCAGCAGCTTCGAAGGCTCAGCAAGAGATACGCAGTATTTT. Full variable domain (missing parts from reference TRBV5-6 and TRBJ2-3): DAGVTQSPTHLIKTRGQQVTLRCSPKSGHDTVSWYQQALGQGPQFIFQYYEEEERQRGNFPDRFSGHQFPNYSSELNVNALLLGDSALYLCASSFEGSARDTQYFGPGTRLTVL.

The chain links TRBV4-2 to TRBJ1-3; no clear D gene. CDR1 is LGHNA, CDR2 YNFKEQ, per germline. Trimming removed 0 bases at V and 0 bases at J, with 9 bases between. The CDR3 totals 16 residues. The CDR3 region has the DNA TGTGCCAGCAGCCAAGATCACGGATACTCTGGAAACACCATATATTTT. Translating gives CASSQDHGYSGNTIYF.

J is TRBJ2-3 and V is TRBV5-6; no definite D call. This CDR3 is 13 amino acids long. The V gene's germline CDR1 is SGHDT and CDR2 YYEEEE. Between the trimmed V and J ends, which lost 5 bases and 1 base, there was a span of 8 bases. In DNA, the CDR3 is TGTGCCAGCAGTGCTGGGGGCACAGATACGCAGTATTTT. It specifies CASSAGGTDTQYF. The full variable domain, with the rest looked up from reference TRBV5-6 and TRBJ2-3, is DAGVTQSPTHLIKTRGQQVTLRCSPKSGHDTVSWYQQALGQGPQFIFQYYEEEERQRGNFPDRFSGHQFPNYSSELNVNALLLGDSALYLCASSAGGTDTQYFGPGTRLTVL.